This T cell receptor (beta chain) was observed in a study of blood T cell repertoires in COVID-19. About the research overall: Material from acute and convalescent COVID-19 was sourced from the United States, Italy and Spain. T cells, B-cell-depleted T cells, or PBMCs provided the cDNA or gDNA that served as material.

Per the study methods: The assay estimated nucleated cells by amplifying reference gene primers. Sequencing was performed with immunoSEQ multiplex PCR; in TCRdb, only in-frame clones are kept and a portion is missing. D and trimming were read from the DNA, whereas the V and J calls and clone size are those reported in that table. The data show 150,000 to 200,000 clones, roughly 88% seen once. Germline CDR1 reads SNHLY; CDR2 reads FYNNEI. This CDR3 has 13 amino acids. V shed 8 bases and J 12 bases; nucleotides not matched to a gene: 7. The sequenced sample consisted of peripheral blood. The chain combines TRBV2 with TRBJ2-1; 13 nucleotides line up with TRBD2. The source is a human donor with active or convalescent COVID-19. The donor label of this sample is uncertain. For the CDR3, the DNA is TGTGCCAGCGGACTAGCGGGAGTAATGACGCAGTTCTTC. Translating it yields CASGLAGVMTQFF.